The 9 T cell receptor beta chains reported below all come from one sample, sequenced in a study of STAT5B mutations in CD4+ large granular lymphocyte leukemia. TCRdb's table, derived via immunoSEQ multiplex PCR, lists solely in-frame clones and lacks some. The sample has about 50,000 clones, around 82% seen once; the top ten hold under 0.4%. Sequenced sample: CD4+ T cells from blood buffy coats. The receptors were gathered from a human donor in good health.

The rearrangement uses TRBV5-1 and TRBJ1-6, with 7 bases identical to TRBD1. The CDR3 sequence is 15 residues long. Germline V gene lookup returns CDR1 SGHRS and CDR2 YFSETQ. The junction had 2 bases not matched to a gene; V was cut back by 1 base and J by 4 bases. Here the CDR3 DNA reads TGCGCCAGCAGCTTGACACAGGGGTATAATTCACCCCTCCACTTT. This sequence encodes CASSLTQGYNSPLHF.

This clone was counted once. The rearrangement joins TRBV29-1 to TRBJ1-2, with TRBD1 as a possible D gene (5 bases). The germline V and J ends were trimmed by 7 bases and 6 bases, with 18 bases remaining between them. The CDR3 covers 13 residues. Germline assignment: CDR1 SQVTM and CDR2 ANQGSEA. The CDR3 sequence: CSGATGTRNGYTF. The CDR3 DNA is TGCAGCGGCGCTACAGGAACCCGGAATGGCTACACCTTC.

This chain links TRBV27 with TRBJ1-2; tentatively, D is TRBD1 (5 bases). CDR1 is MNHEY and CDR2 is SMNVEV in the germline V gene (reference sequence). The length of the CDR3 is 13 residues. V lost 3 bases, J lost 3 bases, and 8 bases lay in between. For the CDR3, the DNA is TGTGCCAGCAGTTTTGGCAGGGACTATGGCTACACCTTC. Residues: CASSFGRDYGYTF.

The rearrangement joins TRBV28 to TRBJ1-5; a possible D gene is TRBD1 (6 bases). Trimming removed 6 bases from V and 1 base from J, with 13 bases in between. The germline V gene encodes CDR1 MDHEN and CDR2 SYDVKM. The CDR3 extends over 15 amino acids. The CDR3 protein is CASSRGGLSNQPQHF. The CDR3 nucleotides are TGTGCCAGCAGCCGCGGGGGGCTAAGCAATCAGCCCCAGCATTTT.

This clone was counted only a few times. The rearrangement joins TRBV16 to TRBJ1-1; D is unresolved. The CDR3 loop spans 13 amino acids. V lost 0 bases and J lost 0, with 2 bases in between. Looked up from germline, CDR1 is KGHSY and CDR2 is FQNENV. The chain's CDR3 is CASSQSLNTEAFF. The CDR3 region has the DNA TGTGCCAGCAGCCAATCGTTGAACACTGAAGCTTTCTTT.

This clone has only one observation. The rearrangement joins TRBV4-2 to TRBJ2-1, with 13 bases matching TRBD2. Germline loops: CDR1 LGHNA, CDR2 YNFKEQ. The V gene end was trimmed by 4 bases and the J gene end by 7 bases; junction bases not matched to a gene: 7. The CDR3 has 16 amino acids. CDR3 DNA: TGTGCCAGCAGCCGGAGACCGACTAGCGGGGGGAATGAGCAGTTCTTC. Translated, it gives CASSRRPTSGGNEQFF.

This rearrangement joins TRBV15 to TRBJ2-3; 7 bases match TRBD2. Losses at the gene ends were 5 bases for V and 4 bases for J; bases not matched to a gene: 12. Germline V CDR1 and CDR2: LNHNV, YYDKDF (reference sequence). CDR3 length: 16 amino acids. The CDR3: CATSDTASGRPDTQYF. Here the CDR3 DNA reads TGTGCCACCAGCGACACTGCTAGCGGCCGGCCAGATACGCAGTATTTT.

The rearrangement links TRBV7-9 to TRBJ2-7, with a tentative D call TRBD1 (5 bases). The germline CDR1 and CDR2 sequences are SEHNR and FQNEAQ (reference sequence). V was cut by 1 base and J by 0 bases, with 10 bases left in between. This CDR3 contains 15 residues. The CDR3 DNA sequence: TGTGCCAGCAGCTTAGAGGGGCGGCTCTCCTACGAGCAGTACTTC. It encodes CASSLEGRLSYEQYF. Drawing the rest from reference TRBV7-9 and TRBJ2-7, the complete variable domain is DTGVSQNPRHKITKRGQNVTFRCDPISEHNRLYWYRQTLGQGPEFLTYFQNEAQLEKSRLLSDRFSAERPKGSFSTLEIQRTEQGDSAMYLCASSLEGRLSYEQYFGPGTRLTVT.

This clone was counted only a few times. The gene calls are TRBV6-1 and TRBJ1-1, with D unclear. The V end lost 4 bases, the J end lost 2 bases, and 8 bases lay between the germline ends. Germline-derived CDR1 and CDR2 are MNHNS and SASEGT. This CDR3 region has 13 residues. CDR3 sequence (DNA): TGTGCCAGCAGTGCGACATACAACACTGAAGCTTTCTTT. Translation: CASSATYNTEAFF.